What follows describes a single T cell receptor (beta chain). The antigen is unknown. V lost 4 bases to trimming and J lost 4 bases, with 12 bases between them. There are 14 residues in the CDR3. The germline CDR1 and CDR2 sequences are SNHLY and FYNNEI. The sample is drawn from a study of beta chain features in type 1 diabetes. Broader study findings: The study found moderately but significantly shorter TCRB CDR3s in all four CD4+ subsets of Type 1 diabetes patients.

The investigators reverse transcribed all of the isolated RNA, so they sequenced expressed TCRB transcripts. Sequencing was performed with immunoSEQ multiplex PCR; in TCRdb, only in-frame clones are kept and a portion is missing. The data contain hundreds of thousands of clones, more than 12% of them singletons. This TCR was recovered from a man between 18 and 35 years old with type 1 diabetes. The rearrangement uses TRBV2 and TRBJ2-3; D is ambiguous. The sample consisted of naive CD4+ T cells from blood. The DNA for the CDR3 is TGTGCCAGCAGTGGTCGAACTGGGCCAGATACGCAGTATTTT. This translates into CASSGRTGPDTQYF. The variable domain in full, with the rest retrieved from reference TRBV2 and TRBJ2-3, is EPEVTQTPSHQVTQMGQEVILRCVPISNHLYFYWYRQILGQKVEFLVSFYNNEISEKSEIFDDQFSVERPDGSNFTLKIRSTKLEDSAMYFCASSGRTGPDTQYFGPGTRLTVL.